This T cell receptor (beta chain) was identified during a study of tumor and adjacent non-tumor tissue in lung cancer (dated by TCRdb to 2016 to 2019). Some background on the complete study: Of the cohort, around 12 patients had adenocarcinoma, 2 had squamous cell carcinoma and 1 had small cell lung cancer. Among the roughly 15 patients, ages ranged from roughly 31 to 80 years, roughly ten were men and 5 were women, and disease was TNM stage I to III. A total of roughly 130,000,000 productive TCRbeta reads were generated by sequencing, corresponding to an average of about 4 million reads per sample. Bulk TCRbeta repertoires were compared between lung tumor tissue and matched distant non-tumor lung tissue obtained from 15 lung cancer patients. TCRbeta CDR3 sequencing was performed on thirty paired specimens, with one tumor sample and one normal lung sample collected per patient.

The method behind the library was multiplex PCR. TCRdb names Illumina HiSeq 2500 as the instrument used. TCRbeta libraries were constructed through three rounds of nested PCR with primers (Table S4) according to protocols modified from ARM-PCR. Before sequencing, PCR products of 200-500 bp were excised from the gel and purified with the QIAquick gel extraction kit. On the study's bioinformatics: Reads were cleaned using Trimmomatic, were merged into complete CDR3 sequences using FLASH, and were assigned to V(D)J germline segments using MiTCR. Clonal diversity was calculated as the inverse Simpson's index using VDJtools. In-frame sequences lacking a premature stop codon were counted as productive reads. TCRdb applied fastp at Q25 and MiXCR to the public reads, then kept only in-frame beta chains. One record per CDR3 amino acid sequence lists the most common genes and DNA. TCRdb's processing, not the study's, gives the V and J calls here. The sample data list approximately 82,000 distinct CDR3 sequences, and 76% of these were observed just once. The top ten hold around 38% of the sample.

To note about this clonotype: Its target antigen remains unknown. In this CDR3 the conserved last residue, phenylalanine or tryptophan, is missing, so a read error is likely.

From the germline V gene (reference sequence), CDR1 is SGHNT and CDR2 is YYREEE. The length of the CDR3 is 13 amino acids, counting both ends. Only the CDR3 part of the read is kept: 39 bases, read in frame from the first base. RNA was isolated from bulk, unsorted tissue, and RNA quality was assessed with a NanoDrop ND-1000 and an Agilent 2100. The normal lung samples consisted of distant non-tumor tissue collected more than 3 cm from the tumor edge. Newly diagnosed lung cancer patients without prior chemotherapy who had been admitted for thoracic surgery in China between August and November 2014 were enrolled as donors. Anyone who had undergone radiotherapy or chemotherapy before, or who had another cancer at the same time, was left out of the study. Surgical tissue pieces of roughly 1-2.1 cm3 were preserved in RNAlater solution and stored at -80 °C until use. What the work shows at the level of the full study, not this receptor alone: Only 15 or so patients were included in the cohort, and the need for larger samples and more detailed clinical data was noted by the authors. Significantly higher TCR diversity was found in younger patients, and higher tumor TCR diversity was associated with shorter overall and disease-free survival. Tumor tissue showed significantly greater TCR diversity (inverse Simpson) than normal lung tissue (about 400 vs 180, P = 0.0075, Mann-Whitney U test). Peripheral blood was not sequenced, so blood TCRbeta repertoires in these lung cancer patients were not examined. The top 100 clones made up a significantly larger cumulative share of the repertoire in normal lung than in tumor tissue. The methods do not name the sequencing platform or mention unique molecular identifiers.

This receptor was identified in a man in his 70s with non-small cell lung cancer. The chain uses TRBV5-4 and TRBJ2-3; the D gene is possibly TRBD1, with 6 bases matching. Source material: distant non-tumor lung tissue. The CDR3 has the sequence CASSLQGPDMQYL. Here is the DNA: TGTGCCAGCAGTTTACAGGGTCCAGATATGCAGTATCTT.